The present entry profiles one T cell receptor beta chain with its context. The junction departs from the called germline gene at one end, perhaps through a read error. The data stem from a study of T cell changes during pregnancy in multiple sclerosis. In germline, CDR1 is SNHLY, CDR2 FYNNEI. The CDR3 totals 13 residues. Sequencing was performed with immunoSEQ multiplex PCR; in TCRdb, only in-frame clones are kept and a portion is missing. The sample contains about 61,000 clones, about 90% of which appear only once. This TCR was sampled from a female donor in good health, enrolled as a control in a pregnancy study. The chain joins TRBV2 to TRBJ1-2, with TRBD1 as a possible D gene (6 bases). The starting material was peripheral blood, obtained in the first trimester of pregnancy. In DNA form, the CDR3 reads TGTGCCTGCAGACAGGCCGCTAACTATGGCTACACCTTC. This encodes CACRQAANYGYTF.